The sample holds one count of the clone carrying this TCR beta chain. This entry belongs to a study of blood T cell repertoires in COVID-19. Turning to the study itself: Sites in the United States, Italy and Spain provided acute and convalescent COVID-19 samples.

The germline gives CDR1 SQVTM, CDR2 ANQGSEA. The CDR3 extends over 15 amino acids. With V trimmed by 1 base and J by 4 bases, 4 bases remained unmatched. Methods used by the authors: Scientists estimated how many nucleated cells there were by amplifying reference gene primers. Some clones are missing from TCRdb's copy, which holds only in-frame ones; the method was immunoSEQ multiplex PCR. The DNA gave D and trimming, while V, J and clone size come from that table. The sample yields under 250,000 clones, about 91% seen once. Sequenced material: peripheral blood. The chain couples TRBV29-1 to TRBJ2-2; 9 nucleotides agree with TRBD1. The clonotype was recovered from a woman aged 25-40 years with COVID-19, enrolled during active disease. DNA for the CDR3: TGCAGCGTTGAAGTGACAGGGGGTCTCACCGGGGAGCTGTTTTTT. The encoded protein is CSVEVTGGLTGELFF.